The 29 T cell receptor beta chains reported below all come from one sample, sequenced in a study of blood T cell repertoires in COVID-19. TCRdb's table, derived via immunoSEQ multiplex PCR, lists solely in-frame clones and lacks some. The sample records 300,000 to 400,000 clones, more than 70% being singletons. The sequencing input was PBMCs or T cells enriched from blood (not recorded which). Receptors originate from a woman between 18 and 29 years old who had recovered from COVID-19.

This clone was counted only a few times. The chain recombines TRBV6-1 with TRBJ1-3; TRBD1 matches 8 bases. Germline-derived CDR1 and CDR2 are MNHNS and SASEGT. CDR3 length equals 16 residues. V was clipped by 4 bases and J by 0 bases; unmatched bases: 5. The CDR3 bases are TGTGCCAGCAGTGTCATTACAGGGGGCTCTGGAAACACCATATATTTT. It yields the protein CASSVITGGSGNTIYF.

The chain joins TRBV11-2 to TRBJ2-1, with a weak D call TRBD2 (6 bases). Germline V gives CDR1 SGHAT, CDR2 FQNNGV. This CDR3 is built from 16 residues. The germline V and J ends were trimmed by 4 bases and 0 bases, with 13 bases remaining between them. The CDR3 loop is CASSSRDVSSYNEQFF. CDR3 DNA sequence: TGTGCCAGCAGCTCGCGGGACGTCAGCTCCTACAATGAGCAGTTCTTC.

The CDR3, as DNA: TGTGCCAGCAGCGCCAGCGGGGCCACCTACAATGAGCAGTTCTTC. Residues: CASSASGATYNEQFF. This chain uses TRBV9 with TRBJ2-1; 7 nucleotides align to TRBD2. The germline CDR1 and CDR2 sequences are SGDLS and YYNGEE. Trimming at V came to 3 bases and at J to 2 bases, leaving 5 bases not matched to a gene. The CDR3 contains 15 residues.

The chain links TRBV6-6 to TRBJ1-1, with D unresolved. V was shortened by 8 bases and J by 6 bases, with 13 bases between the two germline ends. CDR1 and CDR2 (germline): MNHNY, SVGAGI (reference sequence). The CDR3 extends over 12 amino acids. CDR3 nucleotides: TGTGCCAGCCAAATGGCCCCCCCTGAAGCTTTCTTT. Protein product: CASQMAPPEAFF.

The chain couples TRBV7-2 to TRBJ1-5; D ambiguous. V shed 4 bases and J shed 7 bases, with 14 bases lying between them. Germline V lookup: CDR1 SGHTA, CDR2 FQGNSA. CDR3 length: 14 residues. The CDR3 here is CASSYTQAGQPQHF. The CDR3 nucleotides are TGTGCCAGCAGCTACACCCAGGCGGGGCAGCCCCAGCATTTT.

V and J are TRBV5-6 and TRBJ1-1; 10 nucleotides line up with TRBD1. The V gene end was trimmed by 4 bases and the J gene end by 1 base; junction bases not matched to a gene: 7. The CDR3 consists of 16 residues. Germline V gives CDR1 SGHDT, CDR2 YYEEEE. DNA of the CDR3: TGTGCCAGCAGCAACGACAGGGGGCGAGCGAACACTGAAGCTTTCTTT. This translates into CASSNDRGRANTEAFF.

The gene calls are TRBV19 and TRBJ1-1, with 7 bases fitting TRBD1. The CDR3 spans 14 residues. V was pared by 5 bases and J by 1 base, with 4 bases of the junction left unmatched. CDR1 LNHDA and CDR2 SQIVND come from the germline V gene (reference sequence). In DNA form, the CDR3 reads TGTGCCAGTAGTCCAGGGGGGTGGAACACTGAAGCTTTCTTT. It yields the protein CASSPGGWNTEAFF.

V usage is TRBV7-9 and J usage is TRBJ1-2, with TRBD1 matching over 8 bases. The J segment lost 4 bases and the V segment lost 0 bases, leaving 13 bases of the junction unmatched. The CDR3 totals 18 residues. CDR1 and CDR2 (germline): SEHNR, FQNEAQ (reference sequence). The CDR3 loop reads CASSLAEERAGGRYGYTF. CDR3 DNA sequence: TGTGCCAGCAGCTTAGCGGAGGAGCGGGCAGGGGGCCGCTATGGCTACACCTTC.

V is TRBV12-3 or TRBV12-4 and J is TRBJ1-1; D remains ambiguous. The CDR3 loop spans 11 amino acids. Trimming took off 6 bases at V and 11 bases at J, with 13 bases between the two ends. This CDR3 is CASRLGNDAFF. CDR3 nucleotide sequence: TGTGCCAGCAGATTGGGCAATGACGCTTTCTTT.

This clone was seen only a few times. This rearrangement joins TRBV18 to TRBJ1-5; TRBD1 matches at 8 bases. The germline gives CDR1 KGHSH, CDR2 LQKENI. V lost 4 bases and J lost 7; bases outside the gene matches: 9. The length of the CDR3 is 15 residues. CDR3 DNA sequence: TGTGCCAGCTCACTTACCCTGACAGGGGACCAGCCCCAGCATTTT. Its protein product is CASSLTLTGDQPQHF. The entire variable domain, with the rest obtained from reference TRBV18 and TRBJ1-5, is as follows: NAGVMQNPRHLVRRRGQEARLRCSPMKGHSHVYWYRQLPEEGLKFMVYLQKENIIDESGMPKERFSAEFPKEGPSILRIQQVVRGDSAAYFCASSLTLTGDQPQHFGDGTRLSIL.

The chain carries TRBV6-2 or TRBV6-3 and TRBJ2-3; 10 bases align to TRBD2. Unmatched junction bases numbered 6, after V lost 3 bases and J lost 3 bases. The germline gives CDR1 MNHEY, CDR2 SVGEGT. This CDR3 is built from 16 residues. CDR3 bases: TGTGCCAGCAGTTATGCTAGCGGGGGTCTGACAGATACGCAGTATTTT. Translated, it gives CASSYASGGLTDTQYF.

The chain uses TRBV4-1 and TRBJ1-1; TRBD1 aligns across 7 bases. The V segment lost 2 bases and the J segment 3 bases; nucleotides outside the gene matches: 6. This CDR3 contains 15 residues. Germline CDR1 is MGHRA and CDR2 is YSYEKL. In DNA, the CDR3 is TGCGCCAGCAGCCAAAGACAGGGCTCCTACACTGAAGCTTTCTTT. Residues: CASSQRQGSYTEAFF.

The chain is built from TRBV10-3 and TRBJ1-2; D may be TRBD1 (6 bases). V lost 0 bases and J 0 bases, leaving 17 bases between the germline ends. The CDR3 covers 18 residues. Per germline, CDR1 ENHRY and CDR2 SYGVKD. The CDR3 is CAISESWGGQKANYGYTF. DNA for the CDR3: TGTGCCATCAGTGAGTCGTGGGGGGGACAAAAAGCTAACTATGGCTACACCTTC.

The chain has TRBV30 and TRBJ1-1; 11 positions agree with TRBD1. CDR3 size: 12 residues. CDR1 is GTSNPN and CDR2 is SVGIG in the germline V gene (reference sequence). Trimming took 5 bases from V and 10 from J; bases not matched to a gene: 6. The chain's CDR3 is CAWRTGGNRAFF. The CDR3 bases are TGTGCCTGGCGGACAGGGGGCAATCGAGCTTTCTTT. The full variable domain, with the rest looked up from reference TRBV30 and TRBJ1-1, is SQTIHQWPATLVQPVGSPLSLECTVEGTSNPNLYWYRQAAGRGLQLLFYSVGIGQISSEVPQNLSASRPQDRQFILSSKKLLLSDSGFYLCAWRTGGNRAFFGQGTRLTVV.

This chain connects TRBV29-1 to TRBJ1-1; possibly TRBD1 for D (5 bases). Germline V lookup: CDR1 SQVTM, CDR2 ANQGSEA. CDR3 size: 13 residues. The germline V and J ends were trimmed by 4 bases and 4 bases, with 13 bases remaining between them. The CDR3 protein is CSVAVGRGTEAFF. For the CDR3, the DNA is TGCAGCGTTGCTGTGGGGCGCGGCACTGAAGCTTTCTTT.

The chain joins TRBV3-1 (or the pseudogene TRBV3-2) to TRBJ2-7; the match to TRBD1 covers 10 bases. Germline V CDR1 and CDR2: LGHDT, YNNKEL (reference sequence). This CDR3 has 18 amino acids. V trimming: 5 bases; J trimming: 0 bases; junction bases outside the gene matches: 13. CDR3 region: CASSTGTGAFLSSYEQYF. The DNA for the CDR3 is TGTGCCAGCAGCACCGGGACAGGGGCTTTCCTTAGCTCCTACGAGCAGTACTTC.

Only one count was recorded for this clone. The chain links TRBV11-1 to TRBJ2-7, with no clear D. The germline V and J ends were trimmed by 1 base and 0 bases, with 7 bases remaining between them. The CDR3 runs to 14 residues. Germline V gene sequence: CDR1 SGHAT, CDR2 FQDESV (reference sequence). The CDR3 protein is CASSLGANSYEQYF. The CDR3 DNA reads as TGTGCCAGCAGCTTAGGGGCAAACTCCTACGAGCAGTACTTC.

CDR3 in DNA: TGTGCCAGCAGCAAGACAGGGAGGTCTAATGAAAAACTGTTTTTT. Amino acids: CASSKTGRSNEKLFF. The V call is TRBV7-2, the J call TRBJ1-4, with 7 nucleotides matching TRBD1. V dropped 5 bases and J dropped 3; count of bases not matched to a gene: 6. The CDR3 loop spans 15 amino acids. Per the germline V gene, CDR1 is SGHTA and CDR2 is FQGNSA.

This clone has only a few counts. CDR3 sequence: CASSLAPWRASSYNEQFF. As DNA, the CDR3 is TGTGCCAGCAGTTTAGCCCCCTGGCGGGCGAGCTCCTACAATGAGCAGTTCTTC. The chain combines TRBV28 with TRBJ2-1; D possibly corresponds to TRBD2 (5 bases). The CDR3 sequence is 18 residues long. In germline, CDR1 is MDHEN, CDR2 SYDVKM. The V end was cut by 2 bases, the J end by 0 bases, with 17 bases between.

The chain couples TRBV18 to TRBJ2-1; D is perhaps TRBD2 (6 bases). Deletions cut 1 base from V and 7 bases from J, with 11 bases between. Germline CDR1 is KGHSH and CDR2 is LQKENI. The CDR3 is 14 amino acids. The CDR3 spells CASSPLGSGNEQFF. CDR3 nucleotide sequence: TGTGCCAGCTCACCACTCGGGAGTGGGAATGAGCAGTTCTTC.

The genes are TRBV28 and TRBJ1-2; no firm D call. Trimming took off 4 bases at V and 8 bases at J, with 11 bases between the two ends. This CDR3 region has 12 residues. Germline-derived CDR1 and CDR2 are MDHEN and SYDVKM. The CDR3 protein is CASSSTPVGYTF. The CDR3 DNA sequence: TGTGCCAGCAGTTCCACTCCGGTGGGCTACACCTTC.

The chain recombines TRBV11-2 with TRBJ2-7, with 8 positions matching TRBD2. This CDR3 contains 15 residues. V was clipped by 5 bases and J by 3 bases; unmatched bases: 9. The germline V gene has CDR1 SGHAT and CDR2 FQNNGV. The CDR3 spells CASSENAGLGYEQYF. In DNA form, the CDR3 reads TGTGCCAGCAGCGAAAACGCGGGACTAGGCTACGAGCAGTACTTC.

The rearrangement uses TRBV28 and TRBJ2-1; possible D gene TRBD1, 5 bases. This CDR3 has 15 residues. V was clipped by 7 bases and J by 1 base, with 14 bases between them. The V gene's germline CDR1 is MDHEN and CDR2 SYDVKM. The CDR3 region is CASNADRWSYNEQFF. The CDR3 DNA is TGTGCCAGCAATGCCGACAGATGGTCCTACAATGAGCAGTTCTTC.

The chain uses TRBV15 and TRBJ2-2; D gene unclear. Trimming pared 0 bases from V and 0 bases from J, leaving 8 bases between. CDR1 is LNHNV, CDR2 YYDKDF, per germline (reference sequence). The CDR3 loop spans 16 amino acids. The CDR3 sequence: CATSRENSPNTGELFF. The CDR3 DNA reads as TGTGCCACCAGCAGAGAGAACAGTCCGAACACCGGGGAGCTGTTTTTT.

The chain combines TRBV11-2 with TRBJ1-1, with TRBD1 identical over 7 bases. The CDR3 totals 13 residues. J lost 6 bases, V lost 1 base, and 2 bases had no gene match. Germline CDR1 reads SGHAT; CDR2 reads FQNNGV. CDR3 coding DNA: TGTGCCAGCAGCTTAGCAGGGGGTCCTGAAGCTTTCTTT. It specifies CASSLAGGPEAFF.

The rearrangement joins TRBV5-1 to TRBJ2-1, with D tentatively TRBD1 (5 bases). Deletions cut 6 bases from V and 0 bases from J, with 16 bases between. This CDR3 region has 16 residues. Per the germline V gene, CDR1 is SGHRS and CDR2 is YFSETQ. The CDR3 region is CASTPIGVSSYNEQFF. The CDR3 DNA follows: TGCGCCAGCACCCCTATAGGGGTTAGCTCCTACAATGAGCAGTTCTTC.

The J gene is TRBJ2-5, the V gene TRBV6-5; TRBD2 agrees at 7 bases. Germline lookup yields CDR1 MNHEY and CDR2 SVGAGI. V shed 6 bases and J 4 bases; nucleotides not matched to a gene: 8. The CDR3 has 14 amino acids. The CDR3 DNA follows: TGTGCCAGCAGCCGGGGACTAAACTCAGAGACCCAGTACTTC. Translating it yields CASSRGLNSETQYF.

V gene TRBV7-8 combines with J gene TRBJ1-4; D is possibly TRBD1 (6 bases). The germline V and J ends were trimmed by 5 bases and 5 bases, with 18 bases remaining between them. Germline V gives CDR1 SGHVS, CDR2 FQNEAQ. The CDR3 length is 16 residues. The CDR3: CASSHDRPIHNEKLFF. CDR3 bases: TGTGCCAGCAGCCACGACAGGCCTATTCACAATGAAAAACTGTTTTTT.

The chain has TRBV10-3 and TRBJ2-7, with 8 bases fitting TRBD1. Trimming removed 3 bases from V and 4 bases from J; junction bases left unmatched: 5. Germline V gene lookup returns CDR1 ENHRY and CDR2 SYGVKD. The length of the CDR3 is 14 residues. The CDR3 sequence is CAISESDRGYEQYF. The CDR3 DNA reads as TGTGCCATCAGTGAATCCGACAGGGGTTACGAGCAGTACTTC.